This T cell receptor (beta chain) comes out of a study of T cells in Graves' hyperthyroidism and ophthalmopathy. This CDR3 has 16 residues. The germline gives CDR1 SGHVS, CDR2 FNYEAQ. The J segment lost 3 bases and the V segment lost 5 bases, leaving 13 bases of the junction unmatched. No progression to ophthalmopathy during 18 months of follow-up defined stable disease. Criteria for exclusion of patients were uncontrolled infection, other autoimmune disease, pregnancy or lactation. Amplification targeted TCR beta CDR3 regions from RNA transcripts. The study used the HTBI primer set for a first-round RT-PCR of the TCR CDR3. Each CDR3 protein is one row after TCRdb ran MiXCR on the multiplex PCR reads. Of about 540,000 distinct CDR3 sequences listed, under 60% are singletons. A few counts support this clonotype.

The J gene is TRBJ2-7, the V gene TRBV7-6; 7 bases agree with TRBD1. The TCR originated in a woman between 18 and 30 years old with Graves' hyperthyroidism. Sequenced input: peripheral blood or thyroid tissue (not recorded which). CDR3 coding DNA: TGTGCCAGCAGCCAAGATTTTCCGGACAGGAGCTACGAGCAGTACTTC. It codes for CASSQDFPDRSYEQYF.